A single sample is the source of the 7 T cell receptor beta chains below, sequenced in a study of cytomegalovirus exposure and HLA in healthy donors. The PCR made use of 60 Vbeta and 13 Jbeta primers. TCRdb's table, derived via immunoSEQ multiplex PCR, lists solely in-frame clones and lacks some. The table lists 95,000 to 150,000 clones, roughly four fifths of them singletons, with roughly 13% in the top ten. Source material: PBMCs. These receptor sequences come from a woman between 55 and 75 years old in good health and CMV-seropositive.

This clone showed up just a few times. This rearrangement joins TRBV7-2 to TRBJ2-3, with 7 bases aligning to TRBD2. The CDR3 has 16 residues. V was clipped by 5 bases and J by 6 bases; unmatched bases: 14. CDR1 is SGHTA and CDR2 is FQGNSA in the germline V gene. The CDR3 coding sequence is TGTGCCAGCAGCCCTGCGGGGCGGGGGACCCTGGATACGCAGTATTTT. It translates to CASSPAGRGTLDTQYF.

The rearrangement links TRBV7-8 to TRBJ1-1; weak D call: TRBD1 (5 bases). V gave up 2 bases and J gave up 0 bases, with 16 bases separating them. Germline V gene lookup returns CDR1 SGHVS and CDR2 FQNEAQ. This CDR3 is built from 17 residues. The CDR3, as DNA: TGTGCCAGCAGCTTACGGCCGGGGGGAGGAGTGAACACTGAAGCTTTCTTT. Its protein product is CASSLRPGGGVNTEAFF.

The chain employs TRBV4-2 and TRBJ1-4; 8 nucleotides match TRBD1. The CDR3 consists of 17 residues. Germline V gene lookup returns CDR1 LGHNA and CDR2 YNFKEQ. The ends lost 1 base at V and 2 bases at J; junction bases unmatched: 6. The chain's CDR3 is CASSQGQGRRTNEKLFF. The CDR3 DNA sequence: TGTGCCAGCAGCCAAGGACAGGGGCGAAGGACTAATGAAAAACTGTTTTTT.

The chain has TRBV9 and TRBJ2-3; a weak D match, TRBD2 (7 bases). Germline assignment: CDR1 SGDLS and CDR2 YYNGEE. V lost 6 bases and J 0 bases, leaving 20 bases between the germline ends. The CDR3 extends over 17 amino acids. This CDR3 is CASTRGAAKSSTDTQYF. The DNA for the CDR3 is TGTGCCAGCACCCGGGGGGCAGCCAAATCTAGCACAGATACGCAGTATTTT.

The chain uses TRBV7-3 and TRBJ2-2, with 7 positions matching TRBD1. Looked up from germline, CDR1 is SGHTA and CDR2 is FQGTGA. The CDR3 sequence is 16 residues long. The J segment lost 6 bases and the V segment lost 5 bases, leaving 12 bases of the junction unmatched. The CDR3 region is CASSPVAGTAPGELFF. The DNA for the CDR3 is TGTGCCAGCAGCCCGGTGGCCGGGACAGCACCCGGGGAGCTGTTTTTT.

This clone has just a few counts. The chain is built from TRBV9 and TRBJ1-1; a weak D match, TRBD1 (5 bases). Trimming removed 0 bases from V and 9 bases from J, with 9 bases in between. The CDR3 spans 12 residues. Looked up from germline, CDR1 is SGDLS and CDR2 is YYNGEE. In DNA, the CDR3 is TGTGCCAGCAGCGTAGAGCCAGGGAAAGCTTTCTTT. This codes for CASSVEPGKAFF. Based on the CDR3 plus reference TRBV9 and TRBJ1-1, the full variable domain is DSGVTQTPKHLITATGQRVTLRCSPRSGDLSVYWYQQSLDQGLQFLIQYYNGEERAKGNILERFSAQQFPDLHSELNLSSLELGDSALYFCASSVEPGKAFFGQGTRLTVV.

A single count supports this clone. V and J are TRBV7-6 and TRBJ2-7; 14 positions agree with TRBD2. Germline V CDR1 and CDR2: SGHVS, FNYEAQ. The V gene end was trimmed by 5 bases and the J gene end by 3 bases; junction bases not matched to a gene: 18. This CDR3 spans 20 amino acids. The CDR3 bases are TGTGCCAGCAGCCCGGGACTAGCGGGAGCCTCCCCTACCCTCTACTACGAGCAGTACTTC. Translation: CASSPGLAGASPTLYYEQYF.